Listed below are T cell receptor beta chains from one sample, sequenced in a study of early T cells in non-severe SARS-CoV-2 infection. Each CDR3 protein is one row after TCRdb ran MiXCR on the 5' RACE reads. The sample shows tens of thousands of distinct CDR3 sequences, roughly 4.5% of them seen only once. The sample in question was whole blood, obtained at baseline. The receptors shown here come from an adult who was a healthcare worker with PCR-confirmed SARS-CoV-2 infection or an uninfected control (not recorded which). Each CDR3 is given with its conserved first and last residue. Fields, in order: CDR3 protein, CDR3 length, V gene.

CDR3aa: CASSEASGYFLRSYEQYF
len: 18
v_gene: TRBV10-1

CDR3aa: CASSLSRRVNEQFF
len: 14
v_gene: TRBV13

CDR3aa: CASSPLAGRTGELFF
len: 15
v_gene: TRBV5-6

CDR3aa: CASIEQGVGDEQFF
len: 14
v_gene: TRBV2

CDR3aa: CSVIAGNEQYF
len: 11
v_gene: TRBV29-1

CDR3aa: CASRLGTSGRLIDSYNEQFF
len: 20
v_gene: TRBV5-1

CDR3aa: CASSVEGGSAQYF
len: 13
v_gene: TRBV9

CDR3aa: CASSPTAYLHGYTF
len: 14
v_gene: TRBV7-6

CDR3aa: CASSLEAIEQYF
len: 12
v_gene: TRBV12-3/TRBV12-4

CDR3aa: CASSFSRNNEQFF
len: 13
v_gene: TRBV19

CDR3aa: CASSGGMGEQYF
len: 12
v_gene: TRBV11-2

CDR3aa: CASSFTSGAPQETQYF
len: 16
v_gene: TRBV5-1

CDR3aa: CASSPGYANEKLFF
len: 14
v_gene: TRBV5-4

CDR3aa: CASARHGISYEQYF
len: 14
v_gene: TRBV27

CDR3aa: CASSLSARGETQYF
len: 14
v_gene: TRBV12-3/TRBV12-4

CDR3aa: CASSARFSPLHF
len: 12
v_gene: TRBV19

CDR3aa: CSVEGSGRNNEQFF
len: 14
v_gene: TRBV29-1

CDR3aa: CSAREWDRVYQETQYF
len: 16
v_gene: TRBV20-1

CDR3aa: CAIRAFLAGAYNEQFF
len: 16
v_gene: TRBV10-3

CDR3aa: CASSSGIAAYQETQYF
len: 16
v_gene: TRBV7-2

CDR3aa: CSAIRLAGEETQYF
len: 14
v_gene: TRBV20-1

CDR3aa: CASSSPGGNTQYF
len: 13
v_gene: TRBV12-3/TRBV12-4

CDR3aa: CASSSDAYEQYF
len: 12
v_gene: TRBV7-2

CDR3aa: CASSYSSQTEAFF
len: 13
v_gene: TRBV6-6

CDR3aa: CASNTGGRGSYEQYF
len: 15
v_gene: TRBV19

CDR3aa: CASSFGEGPFAEAFF
len: 15
v_gene: TRBV5-1

CDR3aa: CAISTDSPSPYEQYF
len: 15
v_gene: TRBV10-3

CDR3aa: CASSQGAGSYGYTF
len: 14
v_gene: TRBV4-3

CDR3aa: CSARDPGGVSDIQYF
len: 15
v_gene: TRBV20-1

CDR3aa: CASSGDEVNGYTF
len: 13
v_gene: TRBV10-2

CDR3aa: CASRGGSGAEQFF
len: 13
v_gene: TRBV5-1

CDR3aa: CASSIRGSPTNEKLFF
len: 16
v_gene: TRBV19

CDR3aa: CASSYRSIGEQFF
len: 13
v_gene: TRBV7-8

CDR3aa: CASSQVWLSRGRYEQYF
len: 17
v_gene: TRBV3-1

CDR3aa: CASSLDAAGGRYNEQFF
len: 17
v_gene: TRBV7-2

CDR3aa: CSARESDEQYF
len: 11
v_gene: TRBV20-1

CDR3aa: CATKGASPGPSSGNTIYF
len: 18
v_gene: TRBV10-2

CDR3aa: CASSRVGGLEQFF
len: 13
v_gene: TRBV6-5

CDR3aa: CASSSTGNSPLHF
len: 13
v_gene: TRBV18

CDR3aa: CASSEIVGGSYEQYF
len: 15
v_gene: TRBV19

CDR3aa: CASSPRDFSHEQYF
len: 14
v_gene: TRBV18

CDR3aa: CATANSGIQETQYF
len: 14
v_gene: TRBV7-9

CDR3aa: CASSQDSKNTEAFF
len: 14
v_gene: TRBV6-6

CDR3aa: CSAQGLNTGELFF
len: 13
v_gene: TRBV20-1

CDR3aa: CASSLSPPNTETQYF
len: 15
v_gene: TRBV12-3/TRBV12-4

CDR3aa: CASSFVGTSGIGGTDTQYF
len: 19
v_gene: TRBV4-2

CDR3aa: CASSFQGDTNQPQHF
len: 15
v_gene: TRBV12-3/TRBV12-4

CDR3aa: CASSKTLTSTDTQYF
len: 15
v_gene: TRBV19

CDR3aa: CASSLHGTIDEQFF
len: 14
v_gene: TRBV7-9

CDR3aa: CASSSVSTDTQYF
len: 13
v_gene: TRBV5-1

CDR3aa: CASSPQGTSGGNYEQYF
len: 17
v_gene: TRBV9

CDR3aa: CASSQVGLAADTQYF
len: 15
v_gene: TRBV14

CDR3aa: CASSRAGNTEAFF
len: 13
v_gene: TRBV7-6

CDR3aa: CASSPAQTSYEQYF
len: 14
v_gene: TRBV19